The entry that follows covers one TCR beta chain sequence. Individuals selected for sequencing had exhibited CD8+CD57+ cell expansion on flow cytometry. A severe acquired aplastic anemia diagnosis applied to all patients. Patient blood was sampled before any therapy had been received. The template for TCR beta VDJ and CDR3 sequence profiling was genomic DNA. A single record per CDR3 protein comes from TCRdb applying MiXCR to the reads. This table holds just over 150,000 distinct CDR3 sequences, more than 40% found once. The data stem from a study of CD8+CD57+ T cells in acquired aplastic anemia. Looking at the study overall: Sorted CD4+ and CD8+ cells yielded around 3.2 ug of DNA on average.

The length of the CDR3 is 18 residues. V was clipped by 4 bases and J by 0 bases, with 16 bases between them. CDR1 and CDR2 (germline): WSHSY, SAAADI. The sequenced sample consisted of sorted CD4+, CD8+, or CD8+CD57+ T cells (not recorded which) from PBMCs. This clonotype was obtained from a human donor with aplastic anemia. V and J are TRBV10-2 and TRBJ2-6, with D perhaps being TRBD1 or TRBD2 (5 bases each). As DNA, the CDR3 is TGCGCCAGCAGTGCCCAGGGAGTGCTCAGCTCTGGGGCCAACGTCCTGACTTTC. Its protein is CASSAQGVLSSGANVLTF.